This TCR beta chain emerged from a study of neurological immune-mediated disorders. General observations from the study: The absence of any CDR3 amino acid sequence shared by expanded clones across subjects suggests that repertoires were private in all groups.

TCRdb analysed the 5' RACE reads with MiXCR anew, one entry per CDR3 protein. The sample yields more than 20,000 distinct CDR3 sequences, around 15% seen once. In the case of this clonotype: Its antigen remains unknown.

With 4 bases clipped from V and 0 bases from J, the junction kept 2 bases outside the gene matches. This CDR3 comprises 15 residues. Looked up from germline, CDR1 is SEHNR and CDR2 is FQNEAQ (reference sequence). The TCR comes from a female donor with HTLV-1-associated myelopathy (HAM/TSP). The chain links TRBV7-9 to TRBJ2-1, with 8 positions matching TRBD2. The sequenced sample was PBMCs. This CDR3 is CASSSRGGSYNEQFF. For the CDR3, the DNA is TGTGCCAGCAGCTCCCGGGGGGGCTCCTACAATGAGCAGTTCTTC.